This TCR beta chain was recovered during a study of T cells in Graves' hyperthyroidism and ophthalmopathy. Broader study findings: Appearing also in blood were most of the thyroid clonotypes expanded above 0.001. Using 13 V-J features, a model discriminated ophthalmopathy from stable hyperthyroidism.

The CDR3 has 12 residues. Germline-derived CDR1 and CDR2 are SNHLY and FYNNEI. Trimming took 6 bases from V and 10 from J; bases not matched to a gene: 7. This clonotype was seen ten or more times. Its cognate antigen is unknown. In patients aged 18 to 65, hyperthyroidism was newly diagnosed, with duration under 2 months. TCR beta CDR3 regions were amplified from RNA transcripts. The TCR CDR3 first-round RT-PCR relied on the HTBI primer set. TCRdb reanalysed the multiplex PCR reads using MiXCR and keeps one entry per CDR3 protein. The table lists about 360,000 distinct CDR3 sequences, 13% of them singletons.

The receptor was isolated from a woman aged 18-29 years with Graves' hyperthyroidism. Sequencing was performed on blood. V and J are TRBV2 and TRBJ2-5; 8 bases fit TRBD1. The CDR3 coding sequence is TGTGCCAGCAGGCGGGACAGGCTGGACCAGTACTTC. Translation: CASRRDRLDQYF.